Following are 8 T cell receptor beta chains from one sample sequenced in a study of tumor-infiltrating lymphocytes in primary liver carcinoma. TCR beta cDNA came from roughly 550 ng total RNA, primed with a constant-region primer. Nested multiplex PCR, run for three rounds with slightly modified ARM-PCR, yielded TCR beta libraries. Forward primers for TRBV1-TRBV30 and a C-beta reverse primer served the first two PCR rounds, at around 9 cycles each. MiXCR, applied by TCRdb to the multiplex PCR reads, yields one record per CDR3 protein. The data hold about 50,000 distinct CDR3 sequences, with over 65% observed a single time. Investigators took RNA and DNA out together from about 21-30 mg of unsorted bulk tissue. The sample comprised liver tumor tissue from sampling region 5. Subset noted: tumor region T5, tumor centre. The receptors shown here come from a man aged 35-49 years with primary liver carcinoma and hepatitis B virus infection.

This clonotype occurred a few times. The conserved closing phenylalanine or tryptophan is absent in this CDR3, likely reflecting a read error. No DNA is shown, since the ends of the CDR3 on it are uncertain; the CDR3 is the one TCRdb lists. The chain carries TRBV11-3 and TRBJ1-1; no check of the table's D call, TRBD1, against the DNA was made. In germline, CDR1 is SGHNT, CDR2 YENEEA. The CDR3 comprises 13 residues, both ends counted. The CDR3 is CASSTGLNTEALV.

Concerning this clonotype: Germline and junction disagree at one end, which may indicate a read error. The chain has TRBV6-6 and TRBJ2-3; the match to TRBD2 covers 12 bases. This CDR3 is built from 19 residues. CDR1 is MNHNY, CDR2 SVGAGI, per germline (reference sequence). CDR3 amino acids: CASTDPRVGLAGSTDTHYF. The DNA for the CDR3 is TGTGCCAGCACCGACCCCCGGGTAGGACTAGCGGGAAGTACAGATACGCATTATTTT.

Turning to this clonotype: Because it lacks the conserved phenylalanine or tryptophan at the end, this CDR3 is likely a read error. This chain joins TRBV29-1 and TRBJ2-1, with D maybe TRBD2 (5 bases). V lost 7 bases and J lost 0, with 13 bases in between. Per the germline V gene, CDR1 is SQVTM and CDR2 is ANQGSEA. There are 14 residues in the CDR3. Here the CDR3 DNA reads TGCAGCGATCGACTGGGGAGCTCCTACAATGAGCAGTTCTTA. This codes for CSDRLGSSYNEQFL.

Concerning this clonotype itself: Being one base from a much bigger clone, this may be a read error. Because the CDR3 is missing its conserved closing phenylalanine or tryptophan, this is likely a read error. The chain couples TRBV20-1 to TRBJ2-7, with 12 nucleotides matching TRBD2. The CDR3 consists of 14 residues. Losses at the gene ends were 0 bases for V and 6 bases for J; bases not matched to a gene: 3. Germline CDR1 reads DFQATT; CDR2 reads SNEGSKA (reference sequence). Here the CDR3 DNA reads TGCAGTGCTAGAGATCCTAGCGGGAGGGGCGAGCAGTACTAC. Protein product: CSARDPSGRGEQYY.

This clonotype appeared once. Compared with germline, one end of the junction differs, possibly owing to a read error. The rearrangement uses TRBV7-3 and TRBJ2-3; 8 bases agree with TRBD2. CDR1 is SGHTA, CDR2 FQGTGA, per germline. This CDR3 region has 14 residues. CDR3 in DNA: TGTGCCAGTAGCTTAGCGGGATGCACAGATACGCAGTACTTT. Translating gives CASSLAGCTDTQYF.

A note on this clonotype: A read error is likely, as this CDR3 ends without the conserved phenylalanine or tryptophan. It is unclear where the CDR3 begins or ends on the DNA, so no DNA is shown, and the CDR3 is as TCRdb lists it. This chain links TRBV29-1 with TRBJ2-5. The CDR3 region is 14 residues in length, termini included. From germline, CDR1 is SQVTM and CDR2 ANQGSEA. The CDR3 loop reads CSVEFPAAQETLYI.

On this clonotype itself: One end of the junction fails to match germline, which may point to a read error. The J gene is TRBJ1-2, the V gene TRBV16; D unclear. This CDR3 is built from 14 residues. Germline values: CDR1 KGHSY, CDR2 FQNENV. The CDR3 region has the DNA TGTGCCAGCAGTCAATCGGCAACGGGGTATGGCTACACCTTC. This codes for CASSQSATGYGYTF.

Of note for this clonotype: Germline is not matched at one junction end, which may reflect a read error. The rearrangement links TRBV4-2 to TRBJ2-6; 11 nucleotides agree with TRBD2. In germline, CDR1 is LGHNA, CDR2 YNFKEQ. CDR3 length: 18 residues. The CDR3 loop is CANSQAGTSGSGANVLAF. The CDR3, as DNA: TGTGCCAACAGCCAAGCTGGGACTAGCGGTTCTGGGGCCAACGTCCTGGCTTTC.